This T cell receptor beta chain was profiled in a study of blood T cell repertoires in COVID-19. Study-wide context: Collection of acute and convalescent COVID-19 samples took place in the United States, Italy and Spain. From T cells, B-cell-depleted T cells, or PBMCs came the material, which was cDNA or gDNA.

Authors' processing steps: Reference gene primers were amplified, and this amplification served to estimate nucleated cell counts. Libraries were prepared by immunoSEQ multiplex PCR; TCRdb keeps only in-frame clonotypes and omits some of them. The V and J calls and clone size were taken over from that table, and D and trimming were inferred from the DNA. The profile covers tens of thousands of clones, with 65% to 80% appearing a single time and approximately 26% taken by the ten largest. Sequencing was carried out using peripheral blood. The origin of this receptor is a man aged 55 to 70 with active or convalescent COVID-19.

The CDR3 DNA reads as TGTGCCAGCAGCCGGGACAGGGGGGGACAAGAGACCCAGTACTTC. Its protein is CASSRDRGGQETQYF. This chain connects TRBV7-6 to TRBJ2-5, with 11 bases that match TRBD1. The CDR3 sequence is 15 residues long. Germline assignment: CDR1 SGHVS and CDR2 FNYEAQ. V lost 5 bases and J lost 2; bases outside the gene matches: 4.